A selection of T cell receptor beta chains follows, all from one sample in a study of T-cell reconstitution after alpha-beta-depleted transplantation in children. TCRdb ran MiXCR on the PCR reads and lists one entry per CDR3 protein. The sample has more than 550,000 distinct CDR3 sequences; approximately 10% are singletons. Specimen: PBMCs from the stem cell graft donor, collected from the stem cell graft. Source of these receptors: a human donor who donated a stem cell graft to a child with acute myeloid leukemia. The CDR3 runs from the conserved cysteine through the conserved F or W. The D gene is left open where the match is weak. Clone size is stated in some rows and not others, as once, few, many or a class when expanded.

clone_size	j_call	v_call	d_call	cdr3_aa	cdr3_nt
-	TRBJ2-7	TRBV20-1	TRBD2	CSASARLAGDLRTYEQYF	TGCAGTGCTAGTGCCCGACTAGCGGGAGACTTAAGAACCTACGAGCAGTACTTC
many	TRBJ2-7	TRBV20-1	-	CSARGSSYEQYF	TGCAGTGCTAGAGGGAGCTCCTACGAGCAGTACTTC
-	TRBJ1-1	TRBV20-1	TRBD1	CSARNTGAGTEAFF	TGCAGTGCTAGGAACACAGGGGCGGGTACTGAAGCTTTCTTT
few	TRBJ1-4	TRBV9	-	CASSGEGRLNEKLFF	TGTGCCAGCAGCGGAGAGGGACGGCTCAATGAAAAACTGTTTTTT
many	TRBJ2-1	TRBV7-3	-	CASSLSWGDNEQFF	TGTGCCAGCAGCTTATCTTGGGGGGACAATGAGCAGTTCTTC
-	TRBJ2-7	TRBV9	TRBD2	CASSVGAGGSSYEQYF	TGTGCCAGCAGCGTAGGGGCGGGGGGGAGCTCCTACGAGCAGTACTTC
many	TRBJ2-2	TRBV7-8	-	CASSLGQHTGELFF	TGTGCCAGCAGCTTAGGACAGCACACCGGGGAGCTGTTTTTT
-	TRBJ2-7	TRBV27	TRBD1	CASRKTGAYEQYF	TGTGCCAGCAGGAAGACAGGGGCCTACGAGCAGTACTTC
few	TRBJ2-3	TRBV20-1	TRBD2	CSARELAGGVDTQYF	TGCAGTGCTAGAGAACTAGCGGGAGGGGTAGATACGCAGTATTTT
few	TRBJ1-4	TRBV20-1	-	CSASLGEKLFF	TGCAGTGCTAGTCTGGGGGAAAAACTGTTTTTT
-	TRBJ1-5	TRBV20-1	-	CSVSEGSNQPQHF	TGCAGTGTTAGTGAGGGTTCCAATCAGCCCCAGCATTTT
few	TRBJ2-1	TRBV20-1	TRBD2	CSAGLAGVSNEQFF	TGCAGTGCCGGACTAGCGGGAGTAAGCAATGAGCAGTTCTTC
many	TRBJ1-2	TRBV11-2	-	CASTPQEGYYGYTF	TGTGCCAGCACCCCCCAAGAGGGATACTATGGCTACACCTTC
few	TRBJ1-5	TRBV20-1	-	CSARALGRTNQPQHF	TGCAGTGCTAGAGCCCTTGGCAGAACCAATCAGCCCCAGCATTTT
few	TRBJ2-3	TRBV18	-	CASSLNDGNTDTQYF	TGTGCCAGCTCACTTAACGACGGGAACACAGATACGCAGTATTTT
-	TRBJ2-3	TRBV5-1	TRBD2	CASSLEGLAGGDTQYF	TGCGCCAGCAGCTTGGAAGGACTAGCGGGTGGGGATACGCAGTATTTT